The clone carrying this T cell receptor beta chain was recorded a few times. Its antigen is unidentified. This sample was taken from a study of CD8 T cells in ankylosing spondylitis. Study findings and constraints: Matched ankylosing spondylitis synovial fluid reportedly showed significant enrichment of disease-linked clones.

V gave up 0 bases and J gave up 7 bases, with 11 bases separating them. The CDR3 covers 14 residues. Germline V CDR1 and CDR2: SGDLS, YYNGEE. Via MiXCR, TCRdb re-called the 5' RACE reads, giving one row per CDR3 protein. The sample has about 160,000 distinct CDR3 sequences, approximately 9.9% seen once. This sequence was found in a female donor with ankylosing spondylitis or in good health (not recorded which). The sample was blood, either unsorted or a sorted T cell fraction (not recorded which). V usage is TRBV9 and J usage is TRBJ2-1; the D gene could be TRBD1 or TRBD2 (5 bases each). This chain's CDR3 is CASSVGGDRNEQFF. The CDR3 DNA reads TGTGCCAGCAGCGTAGGAGGGGATAGGAATGAGCAGTTCTTC.